Below, 31 T cell receptor beta chains from the same sample are listed, as sequenced in a study of blood T cell repertoires in COVID-19. Generated by immunoSEQ multiplex PCR, the TCRdb table keeps only in-frame clones and is missing some. The table has about 76,000 clones, around 90% seen once; the top ten hold 1.5%. Sequencing input: peripheral blood. Every receptor here comes from a man in his fifties with acute or convalescent COVID-19.

The table lists this clone with a count of one. V gene TRBV13 combines with J gene TRBJ1-3; D is perhaps TRBD1 (5 bases). Trimming left V 0 bases short and J 2 bases short, with 8 bases between. CDR1 and CDR2 from the germline V gene are PRHDT and FYEKMQ (reference sequence). The CDR3 runs to 15 residues. CDR3 amino acids: CASSLGARAGNTIYF. In DNA form, the CDR3 reads TGTGCCAGCAGCTTAGGCGCCAGGGCTGGAAACACCATATATTTT.

The V and J genes are TRBV30 and TRBJ1-6, with D uncertain. The length of the CDR3 is 15 residues. The germline CDR1 and CDR2 sequences are GTSNPN and SVGIG (reference sequence). V lost 1 base and J 4 bases, leaving 11 bases between the germline ends. CDR3 in amino acids: CAWSGRVAYNSPLHF. CDR3 nucleotides: TGTGCCTGGAGTGGGAGGGTAGCGTATAATTCACCCCTCCACTTT.

The gene calls are TRBV7-3 and TRBJ2-3, with D hard to call. In germline, CDR1 is SGHTA, CDR2 FQGTGA. The CDR3 covers 13 residues. The V end was cut by 1 base, the J end by 5 bases, with 7 bases between. The chain's CDR3 is CASSLRQLDTQYF. The DNA for the CDR3 is TGTGCCAGCAGCTTAAGGCAGTTAGATACGCAGTATTTT.

The DNA of the CDR3 is TGTGCCAGCAGTTCTCAACAGGGGGCCCCAGATACGCAGTATTTT. Translating it yields CASSSQQGAPDTQYF. The chain is built from TRBV28 and TRBJ2-3; 9 bases agree with TRBD1. The V segment lost 4 bases and the J segment 4 bases; nucleotides outside the gene matches: 6. This CDR3 spans 15 amino acids. In germline, CDR1 is MDHEN, CDR2 SYDVKM.

V and J are TRBV7-9 and TRBJ2-1; D is unclear. The CDR3 length is 11 residues. The germline V and J ends were trimmed by 5 bases and 11 bases, with 10 bases remaining between them. The V gene's germline CDR1 is SEHNR and CDR2 FQNEAQ (reference sequence). The CDR3 region has the DNA TGTGCCAGCAGCGCCCAGTCCCAGCAGTTCTTC. Protein sequence: CASSAQSQQFF.

The chain carries TRBV28 and TRBJ1-2; no clear D gene. Trimming left V 8 bases short and J 1 base short, with 5 bases between. Looked up from germline, CDR1 is MDHEN and CDR2 is SYDVKM. CDR3 length: 11 amino acids. The CDR3 sequence is CASAVNYGYTF. The CDR3 DNA follows: TGTGCCAGCGCAGTTAACTATGGCTACACCTTC.

J is TRBJ2-5 and V is TRBV7-9; a possible D gene is TRBD2 (6 bases). Germline V CDR1 and CDR2: SEHNR, FQNEAQ (reference sequence). This CDR3 is built from 12 residues. The V gene lost 4 bases and the J gene lost 10 bases, with 13 bases spanning the gap. CDR3 in amino acids: CASSSYGGSQYF. The CDR3 region has the DNA TGTGCCAGCAGCTCGTATGGGGGGAGCCAGTACTTC.

The chain carries TRBV12-2 and TRBJ1-5. TRBV12-2 represents a pseudogene. The CDR3 runs to 16 residues. The CDR3 DNA reads TGTGCAAGTCGCTTAGTCAGGACTTATAGCAATCAGCCCCAGCATTTT. It translates to CASRLVRTYSNQPQHF.

The genes are TRBV18 and TRBJ1-1; 11 bases align to TRBD1. After removal of 3 bases from V and 0 bases from J, the junction contained 6 bases not matched to a gene. The germline gives CDR1 KGHSH, CDR2 LQKENI. The CDR3 totals 17 residues. The CDR3 sequence: CASSPWDRGRMNTEAFF. As DNA, the CDR3 is TGTGCCAGCTCACCGTGGGACAGGGGGAGAATGAACACTGAAGCTTTCTTT.

Remarks on this clone: Other DNA sequences in the sample encode the same CDR3. V and J are TRBV18 and TRBJ2-3, with unresolved D. The CDR3 loop spans 12 amino acids. Germline V lookup: CDR1 KGHSH, CDR2 LQKENI. Trimming took off 2 bases at V and 6 bases at J, with 6 bases between the two ends. In nucleotides, the CDR3 is TGTGCCAGCTCACCAGGAGAGGATACGCAGTATTTT. This codes for CASSPGEDTQYF. The full variable domain, in which reference TRBV18 and TRBJ2-3 provide the parts outside the CDR3, is NAGVMQNPRHLVRRRGQEARLRCSPMKGHSHVYWYRQLPEEGLKFMVYLQKENIIDESGMPKERFSAEFPKEGPSILRIQQVVRGDSAAYFCASSPGEDTQYFGPGTRLTVL.

The chain joins TRBV20-1 to TRBJ1-4, with 7 bases identical to TRBD1. The CDR3 length is 18 residues. Germline V CDR1 and CDR2: DFQATT, SNEGSKA (reference sequence). V shed 3 bases, J shed 6 bases, and the junction held 19 bases outside the gene matches. The CDR3: CSASYPTGWNRADEKLFF. CDR3 coding DNA: TGCAGTGCTAGTTATCCGACAGGGTGGAATAGGGCGGATGAAAAACTGTTTTTT.

This clone was counted only a few times. The gene calls are TRBV27 and TRBJ1-5; 7 nucleotides match TRBD1. V shed 9 bases and J 1 base; nucleotides not matched to a gene: 6. CDR3 size: 14 residues. CDR1 MNHEY and CDR2 SMNVEV come from the germline V gene (reference sequence). This CDR3 is CARRPTGSNQPQHF. The DNA for the CDR3 is TGTGCCAGACGACCGACAGGGAGCAATCAGCCCCAGCATTTT.

This chain links TRBV25-1 with TRBJ2-1, with 12 bases fitting TRBD2. V trimming: 6 bases; J trimming: 0 bases; junction bases outside the gene matches: 0. The CDR3 extends over 15 amino acids. Germline V lookup: CDR1 MGHDK, CDR2 SYGVNS. Here the CDR3 reads CASRTSGSSYNEQFF. The CDR3 DNA sequence: TGTGCCAGCAGGACTAGCGGGAGCTCCTACAATGAGCAGTTCTTC. Looking up the rest from reference TRBV25-1 and TRBJ2-1 gives the full variable domain: EADIYQTPRYLVIGTGKKITLECSQTMGHDKMYWYQQDPGMELHLIHYSYGVNSTEKGDLSSESTVSRIRTEHFPLTLESARPSHTSQYLCASRTSGSSYNEQFFGPGTRLTVL.

The rearrangement uses TRBV3-1 (or the pseudogene TRBV3-2) and TRBJ1-2; a possible D gene is TRBD1 (5 bases). The CDR3 contains 13 residues. The germline CDR1 and CDR2 sequences are LGHDT and YNNKEL (reference sequence). Trimming shortened V by 5 bases and J by 4 bases, and 11 bases separated the two germline ends. The CDR3 coding sequence is TGTGCCAGCAGCTACCAGGGCACCTATGGCTACACCTTC. This sequence encodes CASSYQGTYGYTF.

The rearrangement joins TRBV5-1 to TRBJ1-2; TRBD1 aligns across 9 bases. Germline V gene sequence: CDR1 SGHRS, CDR2 YFSETQ. The CDR3 loop spans 13 amino acids. After removal of 4 bases from V and 5 bases from J, the junction contained 3 bases not matched to a gene. CDR3 protein: CASSTGTGYGYTF. CDR3 DNA: TGCGCCAGCAGCACCGGGACAGGGTATGGCTACACCTTC.

This rearrangement joins TRBV27 to TRBJ2-1, with TRBD2 matching 11 bases. Germline V gives CDR1 MNHEY, CDR2 SMNVEV (reference sequence). The CDR3 is 15 amino acids. Unmatched junction bases numbered 2, after V lost 3 bases and J lost 4 bases. The CDR3 sequence: CASSFRLAGYNEQFF. DNA for the CDR3: TGTGCCAGCAGTTTCCGACTAGCGGGGTACAATGAGCAGTTCTTC.

The chain carries TRBV7-3 and TRBJ2-2, with a weak D call TRBD2 (6 bases). CDR3 length: 15 residues. Trimming took 5 bases from V and 0 from J, leaving 10 bases between them. The germline V gene has CDR1 SGHTA and CDR2 FQGTGA. The CDR3 loop reads CASSTAGSNTGELFF. The CDR3, as DNA: TGTGCCAGCAGCACCGCGGGGTCGAACACCGGGGAGCTGTTTTTT.

V usage is TRBV25-1 and J usage is TRBJ1-1, with D uncertain. This CDR3 comprises 11 residues. The germline gives CDR1 MGHDK, CDR2 SYGVNS. Trimming cost V 9 bases and J 4 bases, with 9 bases left between them. The CDR3 is CASSLSTEAFF. The CDR3 DNA follows: TGTGCCAGTTCGCTGAGCACTGAAGCTTTCTTT. Looking up the rest from reference TRBV25-1 and TRBJ1-1 gives the full variable domain: EADIYQTPRYLVIGTGKKITLECSQTMGHDKMYWYQQDPGMELHLIHYSYGVNSTEKGDLSSESTVSRIRTEHFPLTLESARPSHTSQYLCASSLSTEAFFGQGTRLTVV.

J is TRBJ2-3 and V is TRBV7-9; tentatively, D is TRBD2 (6 bases). CDR1 is SEHNR, CDR2 FQNEAQ, per germline (reference sequence). The CDR3 is 15 amino acids. V dropped 5 bases and J dropped 6 bases, with 18 bases sitting between them. CDR3 protein: CASSRKGLPTDTQYF. CDR3 nucleotide sequence: TGTGCCAGCAGCAGAAAGGGACTCCCAACGGATACGCAGTATTTT. The variable domain in full, with the rest retrieved from reference TRBV7-9 and TRBJ2-3, is DTGVSQNPRHKITKRGQNVTFRCDPISEHNRLYWYRQTLGQGPEFLTYFQNEAQLEKSRLLSDRFSAERPKGSFSTLEIQRTEQGDSAMYLCASSRKGLPTDTQYFGPGTRLTVL.

J is TRBJ1-5 and V is TRBV28; D may be TRBD1 (5 bases). This CDR3 has 12 residues. Trimming took 7 bases from V and 2 from J, leaving 6 bases between them. The germline CDR1 and CDR2 sequences are MDHEN and SYDVKM. The CDR3 is CASTRGNQPQHF. CDR3 coding DNA: TGTGCCAGCACCAGGGGCAATCAGCCCCAGCATTTT.

V is TRBV2 and J is TRBJ2-1, with 10 bases identical to TRBD2. CDR3 length: 13 amino acids. Germline CDR1 and CDR2: SNHLY and FYNNEI. Losses at the gene ends were 7 bases for V and 5 bases for J; bases not matched to a gene: 2. The CDR3 spells CASTSGSNNEQFF. DNA for the CDR3: TGTGCCAGCACTAGCGGGAGCAACAATGAGCAGTTCTTC.

V usage is TRBV4-2 and J usage is TRBJ2-1, with 10 bases that match TRBD2. The germline V gene encodes CDR1 LGHNA and CDR2 YNFKEQ. With 1 base clipped from V and 8 bases from J, the junction kept 8 bases outside the gene matches. The CDR3 consists of 16 residues. In DNA, the CDR3 is TGTGCCAGCAGCCAAGGAGCGGGGGGGCATATAGATGAGCAGTTCTTC. It is translated as CASSQGAGGHIDEQFF.

This clone showed up just once. The J gene is TRBJ1-1, the V gene TRBV29-1, with D perhaps matching TRBD1 (5 bases). Trimming removed 7 bases at V and 0 bases at J, with 12 bases between. The CDR3 totals 13 residues. The germline V gene has CDR1 SQVTM and CDR2 ANQGSEA. This chain's CDR3 is CSARGGMNTEAFF. The CDR3 DNA reads as TGCAGCGCCCGGGGGGGGATGAACACTGAAGCTTTCTTT.

The CDR3 region has the DNA TGTGCCAGCAGCTACCCACAGAGAAGAGAAAATGAAAAACTGTTTTTT. Translating gives CASSYPQRRENEKLFF. The J gene is TRBJ1-4, the V gene TRBV7-9; no firm D call. This CDR3 is 16 amino acids long. The V and J ends lost 4 bases and 5 bases respectively, with 17 bases between them. The germline V gene encodes CDR1 SEHNR and CDR2 FQNEAQ (reference sequence).

In this sample, this clone turned up once. J is TRBJ1-4 and V is TRBV11-2; D is possibly TRBD1 (5 bases). The CDR3 loop spans 13 amino acids. V was trimmed by 5 bases and J by 8 bases, leaving 12 bases between them. Germline V gene sequence: CDR1 SGHAT, CDR2 FQNNGV. The CDR3 sequence is CASSLPGGEKLFF. DNA for the CDR3: TGTGCCAGCAGCCTCCCGGGGGGGGAAAAACTGTTTTTT.

CDR3: CASSSSGSSYNEQFF. The CDR3 DNA sequence: TGTGCCAGCAGCAGTAGCGGCAGCTCCTACAATGAGCAGTTCTTC. The V gene is TRBV9, the J gene TRBJ2-1; possibly TRBD2 for D (6 bases). The CDR3 totals 15 residues. The ends were cut back, 4 bases at V and 0 bases at J, with 11 bases in the middle. CDR1 and CDR2 (germline): SGDLS, YYNGEE.

This chain joins TRBV7-8 and TRBJ1-3; D uncertain. This CDR3 spans 15 amino acids. V lost 1 base and J 4 bases, leaving 11 bases between the germline ends. Germline-derived CDR1 and CDR2 are SGHVS and FQNEAQ. The CDR3 DNA reads as TGTGCCAGCAGCTTAGGGGCAGCACAAGGAAACACCATATATTTT. Translating gives CASSLGAAQGNTIYF.

The DNA for the CDR3 is TGTGCCAGCAGCGTAGGTCACACCCTAGTTGGAAACACCATATATTTT. This codes for CASSVGHTLVGNTIYF. J is TRBJ1-3 and V is TRBV9; D unclear. CDR1 is SGDLS, CDR2 YYNGEE, per germline. Trimming left V 0 bases short and J 3 bases short, with 13 bases between. The CDR3 covers 16 residues.

The V call is TRBV6-5, the J call TRBJ1-1; 8 nucleotides agree with TRBD1. V dropped 6 bases and J dropped 5; count of bases not matched to a gene: 5. This CDR3 spans 13 amino acids. Germline V gene lookup returns CDR1 MNHEY and CDR2 SVGAGI. Here the CDR3 reads CASRQGGITEAFF. The CDR3 coding sequence is TGTGCCAGCAGACAGGGGGGGATTACTGAAGCTTTCTTT.

The chain uses TRBV2 and TRBJ2-7; D might be TRBD1 (6 bases). This CDR3 is 12 amino acids long. Germline-derived CDR1 and CDR2 are SNHLY and FYNNEI. V lost 6 bases and J 4 bases, leaving 10 bases between the germline ends. The CDR3 sequence: CASRTGFYEQYF. The CDR3 coding sequence is TGTGCCAGCAGGACAGGTTTTTACGAGCAGTACTTC. Together with reference TRBV2 and TRBJ2-7, the CDR3 gives the full variable domain: EPEVTQTPSHQVTQMGQEVILRCVPISNHLYFYWYRQILGQKVEFLVSFYNNEISEKSEIFDDQFSVERPDGSNFTLKIRSTKLEDSAMYFCASRTGFYEQYFGPGTRLTVT.

As for this clone: Given the absence of the conserved phenylalanine or tryptophan at the CDR3 end, a read error is likely. The DNA is omitted, as the CDR3 cannot be located on it reliably, and the CDR3 follows TCRdb's listing. V is TRBV3-1 (or the pseudogene TRBV3-2) and J is TRBJ2-3; the DNA was not compared with TRBD1, the D call given in the table. Germline V gene sequence: CDR1 LGHDT, CDR2 YNNKEL (reference sequence). Inclusive of both ends, the CDR3 amounts to 15 amino acids. CDR3 protein: CASSQKSLGQGHIKV.